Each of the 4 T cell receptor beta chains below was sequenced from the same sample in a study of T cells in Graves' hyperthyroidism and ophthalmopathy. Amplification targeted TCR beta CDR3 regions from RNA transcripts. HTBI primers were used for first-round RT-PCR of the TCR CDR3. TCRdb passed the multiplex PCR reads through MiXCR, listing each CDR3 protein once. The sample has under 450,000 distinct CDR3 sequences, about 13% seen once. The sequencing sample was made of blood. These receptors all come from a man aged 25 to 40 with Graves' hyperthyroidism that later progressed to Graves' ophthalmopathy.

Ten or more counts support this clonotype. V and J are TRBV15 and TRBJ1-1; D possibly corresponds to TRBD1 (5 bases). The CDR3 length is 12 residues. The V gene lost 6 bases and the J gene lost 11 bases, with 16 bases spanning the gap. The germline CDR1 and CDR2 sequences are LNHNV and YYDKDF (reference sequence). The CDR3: CATSFRSGTAFF. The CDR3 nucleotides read TGTGCCACCAGTTTTCGTTCCGGGACCGCTTTCTTT.

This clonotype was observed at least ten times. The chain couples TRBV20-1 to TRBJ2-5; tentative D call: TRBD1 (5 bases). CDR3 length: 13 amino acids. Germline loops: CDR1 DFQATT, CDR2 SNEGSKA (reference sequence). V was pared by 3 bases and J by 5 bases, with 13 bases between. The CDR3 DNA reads TGCAGTGCTAGGGCAGGGCGATTCGAGACCCAGTACTTC. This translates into CSARAGRFETQYF.

The CDR3 region is CASSLLRPNTGELFF. The CDR3 DNA reads TGCGCCAGCAGCTTGCTCAGACCCAACACCGGGGAGCTGTTTTTT. V and J are TRBV5-1 and TRBJ2-2; D is unclear. Germline assignment: CDR1 SGHRS and CDR2 YFSETQ. This CDR3 has 15 residues. Trimming cost V 1 base and J 2 bases, with 9 bases left between them.

In nucleotides, the CDR3 is TGCAGTGCTTTAGAAAACAGGAATGAAAAACTGTTTTTT. Translated, it gives CSALENRNEKLFF. The chain is built from TRBV20-1 and TRBJ1-4; D is possibly TRBD1 (5 bases). CDR1 and CDR2 (germline): DFQATT, SNEGSKA (reference sequence). The germline V and J ends were trimmed by 5 bases and 5 bases, with 12 bases remaining between them. The CDR3 runs to 13 residues.